This entry lists 4 T cell receptor beta chains sequenced from one sample in a study of identical twins. TCRdb independently ran MiXCR on the 5' RACE reads; one entry per CDR3 protein. The repertoire includes some 660,000 distinct CDR3 sequences, 8.6% of them detected once, and about 0.98% sits in the top ten. The same data also went into a second study, on yellow fever vaccine responses in identical twins.

The sample comprised PBMCs. The receptor source for this set is a young woman in good health.

This clonotype was seen a handful of times. The V call is TRBV28, the J call TRBJ2-4, with D perhaps matching TRBD1 (8 bases). The ends were cut back, 4 bases at V and 8 bases at J, with 18 bases in the middle. Germline V lookup: CDR1 MDHEN, CDR2 SYDVKM. The CDR3 is made up of 15 amino acids. The CDR3: CASSSQTGGADIQYF. The CDR3 DNA is TGTGCCAGCAGTTCACAAACAGGGGGGGCGGACATTCAGTACTTC.

This clonotype was seen more than once but under ten times. This chain uses TRBV7-9 with TRBJ2-7; TRBD2 might be the D (5 bases). The CDR3 has 12 residues. Germline loops: CDR1 SEHNR, CDR2 FQNEAQ (reference sequence). With 6 bases removed from V and 6 bases from J, the gap between germline ends came to 12 bases. As DNA, the CDR3 is TGTGCCAGCAGTGATGGACGGGGCGAGCAGTACTTC. Its protein product is CASSDGRGEQYF.

This clonotype has at least ten counts. This chain connects TRBV12-3 or TRBV12-4 to TRBJ2-7; TRBD2 matches 8 bases. Trimming cost V 3 bases and J 2 bases; bases outside gene matches: 12. The CDR3 length is 17 residues. CDR3 in amino acids: CASSFRSSGSTTYEQYF. For the CDR3, the DNA is TGTGCCAGCAGTTTTCGCTCCAGCGGGAGCACGACCTACGAGCAGTACTTC.

The rearrangement joins TRBV5-6 to TRBJ2-7; D not certain. Looked up from germline, CDR1 is SGHDT and CDR2 is YYEEEE. The CDR3 is 15 residues long. The V end was cut by 5 bases, the J end by 3 bases, with 18 bases between. The CDR3 DNA reads TGTGCCAGCAGTAGGACGGACCGTTTACTCTACGAGCAGTACTTC. Translation gives CASSRTDRLLYEQYF.